These T cell receptor beta chains were read from a single sample in a study of T cells in Graves' hyperthyroidism and ophthalmopathy. TCRdb redid the calling of the multiplex PCR reads with MiXCR, one entry per CDR3 protein. The table includes 550,000 to 850,000 distinct CDR3 sequences, under 20% detected once. Sequencing was performed on blood. All receptors come from a woman between 45 and 65 years old with Graves' hyperthyroidism that later progressed to Graves' ophthalmopathy. Both conserved end residues are part of each CDR3. A D gene is named only where the DNA matches it firmly. Not every row has a clone size; where given, it reads once, few, many or a size class.

clone_size	v_call	j_call	d_call	cdr3_aa	cdr3_nt
few	TRBV4-1	TRBJ2-5	TRBD2	CASSQLAGVTQETQYF	TGCGCCAGCAGCCAATTAGCGGGGGTGACCCAAGAGACCCAGTACTTC
-	TRBV6-9	TRBJ2-1	TRBD2	CASNSGGAIEQFF	TGTGCCAGCAATAGCGGGGGGGCGATTGAGCAGTTCTTC
-	TRBV30	TRBJ1-4	TRBD1	CAWARTGGIEKLFF	TGTGCCTGGGCCAGGACAGGGGGAATTGAAAAACTGTTTTTT
-	TRBV3-1	TRBJ1-4	TRBD1	CASSLPGQGRQEKLFF	TGTGCCAGCAGCCTGCCGGGACAGGGCCGACAGGAAAAACTGTTTTTT
many	TRBV7-6	TRBJ2-5	-	CASSLALGETQYF	TGTGCCAGCAGTTTAGCGTTGGGAGAGACCCAGTACTTC
few	TRBV20-1	TRBJ2-3	TRBD2	CSARNRLAGGTDTQYF	TGCAGTGCTAGAAACAGACTAGCGGGGGGAACAGATACGCAGTATTTT
-	TRBV7-3	TRBJ2-2	TRBD2	CASSPRERGTYTGELFF	TGTGCCAGCAGCCCCCGGGAGCGGGGCACCTATACCGGGGAGCTGTTTTTT
many	TRBV2	TRBJ1-5	-	CASSVENFNQPQHF	TGTGCCAGCAGTGTGGAGAACTTCAATCAGCCCCAGCATTTT
-	TRBV30	TRBJ2-1	-	CAWSVGTANNEQFF	TGTGCCTGGAGTGTTGGCACCGCAAACAATGAGCAGTTCTTC
-	TRBV5-8	TRBJ2-3	TRBD2	CASSFRGGPTDTQYF	TGTGCCAGCAGCTTTCGGGGGGGCCCCACAGATACGCAGTATTTT
many	TRBV6-2/TRBV6-3	TRBJ2-1	TRBD1	CASSLKDYRGANEQFF	TGTGCCAGCAGTTTAAAAGACTACAGGGGAGCCAATGAGCAGTTCTTC
-	TRBV5-1	TRBJ2-5	TRBD1	CASSFWGQETQYF	TGCGCCAGCAGCTTCTGGGGACAGGAGACCCAGTACTTC
-	TRBV6-2/TRBV6-3	TRBJ1-2	TRBD1	CASNPDRDYGYTF	TGTGCCAGCAACCCCGACAGGGACTATGGCTACACCTTC
-	TRBV6-1	TRBJ1-2	-	CASRPRQLTNYGYTF	TGTGCCAGCAGACCCCGACAGCTCACTAACTATGGCTACACCTTC
many	TRBV11-1	TRBJ1-1	-	CASSKTVPNTEAFF	TGTGCCAGCAGCAAGACAGTACCTAACACTGAAGCTTTCTTT
-	TRBV30	TRBJ1-5	-	CAWRPTGRLAQPQRF	TGTGCCTGGAGGCCTACAGGGAGGTTAGCTCAGCCCCAGCGTTTT
few	TRBV20-1	TRBJ1-6	-	CSARGGWELYDSPLHF	TGCAGTGCTAGAGGGGGATGGGAGCTATACGATTCACCCCTCCACTTT
few	TRBV30	TRBJ1-2	-	CAWSVRAGYTF	TGTGCCTGGAGTGTTCGGGCTGGCTACACCTTC
many	TRBV7-2	TRBJ1-2	-	CASSLARKFYGYTF	TGTGCCAGCAGCTTAGCACGCAAATTCTATGGCTACACCTTC
few	TRBV19	TRBJ2-2	TRBD1	CASSMDPPGQGTTGELFF	TGTGCCAGTAGTATGGACCCTCCGGGACAGGGGACCACCGGGGAGCTGTTTTTT
few	TRBV5-1	TRBJ1-2	TRBD1	CASRGTGESGYTF	TGCGCCAGTCGCGGGACAGGGGAATCTGGCTACACCTTC
few	TRBV5-4	TRBJ2-5	TRBD2	CASSFGGGFQETQYF	TGTGCCAGCAGCTTCGGGGGAGGGTTTCAAGAGACCCAGTACTTC
many	TRBV7-9	TRBJ2-7	-	CASSPGVADRQYF	TGTGCCAGCAGCCCCGGGGTAGCGGATAGGCAGTACTTC
many	TRBV27	TRBJ2-3	TRBD2	CASSFFGAGEADTQYF	TGTGCCAGCAGTTTTTTCGGCGCGGGGGAGGCAGATACGCAGTATTTT